The source of this T cell receptor (beta chain) is a study of shared clonotypes between healthy human individuals. Background on the study: Three plates each covered CD4 naive and memory; CD8 naive two, CD8 memory one.

Study donors comprised healthy, HIV-negative adults devoid of recent acute infection or vaccination. Into CD45RA+ naive and CD45RA-negative memory subsets, the CD4+ cells were split. Some clones are missing from TCRdb's copy, which holds only in-frame ones; the method was immunoSEQ multiplex PCR. The sample lists more than 2,000,000 clones; approximately 95% were seen once. About this clone: What it recognizes is unknown.

Study-wide results and caveats: Among donors, sharing of clonotypes was expected to be affected by sequencing depth.

The sample was naive CD4+ T cells from PBMCs. Subset in this sample: CD45RA+ positively selected. The source of this sequence is a man in his late teens or twenties in good health. Some clones in this sample may be carry-over from other donors' samples.

The CDR3 protein is CASKGTSNTGELFF. The DNA for the CDR3 is TGTGCCAGCAAAGGGACCTCCAACACCGGGGAGCTGTTTTTT. This chain joins TRBV27 and TRBJ2-2; D possibly uses TRBD1 or TRBD2 (5 bases each). Germline V lookup: CDR1 MNHEY, CDR2 SMNVEV (reference sequence). There are 14 residues in the CDR3. The V gene lost 7 bases and the J gene lost 2 bases, with 11 bases spanning the gap.